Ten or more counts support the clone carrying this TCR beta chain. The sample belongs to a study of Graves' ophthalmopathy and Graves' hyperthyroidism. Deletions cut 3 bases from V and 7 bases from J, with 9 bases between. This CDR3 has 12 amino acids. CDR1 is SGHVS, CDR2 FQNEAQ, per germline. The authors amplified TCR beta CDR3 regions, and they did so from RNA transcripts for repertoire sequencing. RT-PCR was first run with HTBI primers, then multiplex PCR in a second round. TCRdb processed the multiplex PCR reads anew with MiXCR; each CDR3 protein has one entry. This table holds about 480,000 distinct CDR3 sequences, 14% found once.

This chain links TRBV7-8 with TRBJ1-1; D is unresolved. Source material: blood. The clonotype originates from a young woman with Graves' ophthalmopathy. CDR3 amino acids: CASSFRTDEAFF. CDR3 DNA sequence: TGTGCCAGCAGCTTTCGGACGGATGAAGCTTTCTTT.